This T cell receptor beta chain is from a study of T cell responses to AZD1222 COVID-19 vaccine. Study-level background: Pooling was applied to second doses at about 4 or about 12 weeks. Findings of the study overall: Recipients of AZD1222 seropositive at baseline numbered only 6 or 7.

Germline assignment: CDR1 KGHSH and CDR2 LQKENI. The CDR3 contains 16 residues. The V gene lost 1 base and the J gene lost 6 bases, with 15 bases spanning the gap. Here immunoSEQ multiplex PCR was the method, and the copy in TCRdb shows in-frame clones only, minus some. The sample contains 130,000 or so clones, about 86% of which appear only once. Remarks on this clone: No antigen is known for it.

This chain connects TRBV18 to TRBJ2-2, with D perhaps TRBD1 or TRBD2 (5 bases each). Sequenced here: peripheral blood, sampled on day 0 of AZD1222 vaccination. The clonotype originates from an adult in good health. In DNA, the CDR3 is TGTGCCAGCTCACCACGCGAGGGAGTGGGACCCGGGGAGCTGTTTTTT. Amino acid sequence: CASSPREGVGPGELFF.